This TCR beta chain was observed in a study of OX40 agonist ivuxolimab in advanced cancers. Study-wide points: CD8+ T cells were the subset that, on average, had more expanded clones than CD4+.

V gave up 0 bases and J gave up 3 bases, with 12 bases separating them. The CDR3 consists of 15 residues. Per germline, CDR1 SGHNT and CDR2 YYREEE (reference sequence). Here immunoSEQ multiplex PCR was the method, and the copy in TCRdb shows in-frame clones only, minus some. The sample contains more than 45,000 clones, 75% to 90% of which appear only once. Of note for this clone: Its target is not known.

The sample here was CD4+ or CD8+ T cells sorted from blood, taken in a trial of the OX40 agonist ivuxolimab. The receptor's source is an adult with an advanced solid tumor such as melanoma, head and neck, liver or kidney cancer. The rearrangement uses TRBV5-4 and TRBJ1-1; the D gene is possibly TRBD1 (5 bases). The CDR3 protein is CASSLAGRGDTEAFF. CDR3 bases: TGTGCCAGCAGCTTGGCCGGGAGGGGAGACACTGAAGCTTTCTTT.